The sequence of this T cell receptor beta chain was determined in a study of cytomegalovirus exposure and HLA in healthy donors. PCR involved 60 Vbeta and 13 Jbeta primers. Using immunoSEQ multiplex PCR, the repertoire was profiled, and TCRdb retains in-frame clones only, with some absent. The sample records about 120,000 clones, 77% being singletons. Germline values: CDR1 SNHLY, CDR2 FYNNEI. The ends were cut back, 6 bases at V and 1 base at J, with 12 bases in the middle. The CDR3 spans 14 residues. The origin of this receptor is a man between 18 and 29 years old in good health and CMV-seropositive. The sequenced sample was PBMCs. V gene TRBV2 combines with J gene TRBJ1-1, with D perhaps matching TRBD1 (6 bases). The CDR3 DNA follows: TGTGCCAGCAGGGAACAGGGTTGGAACACTGAAGCTTTCTTT. Amino acids: CASREQGWNTEAFF.